The table lists the clone carrying this T cell receptor beta chain with a few counts. No antigen is known for it. J gave up 8 bases and V 7 bases, and 6 bases lay outside the gene matches. Germline V gene data show CDR1 as MRHNA and CDR2 as SNTAGT. The CDR3 is 12 amino acids. cDNA reverse transcribed from extracted RNA served as the sequencing template. The data were produced by immunoSEQ multiplex PCR, yet TCRdb's version contains in-frame clones alone and is incomplete. This table has 150,000 to 190,000 clones, approximately 53% appearing once. Collected material from alopecia areata patients comprised lesional scalp punch biopsies and peripheral blood. The data belong to a study of CD8+ T cells in alopecia areata. Study findings and constraints: Alopecia totalis/universalis scalp especially showed more expanded CD8+ clones than normal scalp.

This TCR was sampled from a human donor with alopecia areata. The specimen comprised CD8+ T cells sorted from blood, sampled at week 0. This chain connects TRBV6-4 to TRBJ2-3; 7 positions agree with TRBD1. CDR3 DNA sequence: TGTGCCAGCACCGATTACAGGGGTACGCAGTATTTT. Residues: CASTDYRGTQYF.